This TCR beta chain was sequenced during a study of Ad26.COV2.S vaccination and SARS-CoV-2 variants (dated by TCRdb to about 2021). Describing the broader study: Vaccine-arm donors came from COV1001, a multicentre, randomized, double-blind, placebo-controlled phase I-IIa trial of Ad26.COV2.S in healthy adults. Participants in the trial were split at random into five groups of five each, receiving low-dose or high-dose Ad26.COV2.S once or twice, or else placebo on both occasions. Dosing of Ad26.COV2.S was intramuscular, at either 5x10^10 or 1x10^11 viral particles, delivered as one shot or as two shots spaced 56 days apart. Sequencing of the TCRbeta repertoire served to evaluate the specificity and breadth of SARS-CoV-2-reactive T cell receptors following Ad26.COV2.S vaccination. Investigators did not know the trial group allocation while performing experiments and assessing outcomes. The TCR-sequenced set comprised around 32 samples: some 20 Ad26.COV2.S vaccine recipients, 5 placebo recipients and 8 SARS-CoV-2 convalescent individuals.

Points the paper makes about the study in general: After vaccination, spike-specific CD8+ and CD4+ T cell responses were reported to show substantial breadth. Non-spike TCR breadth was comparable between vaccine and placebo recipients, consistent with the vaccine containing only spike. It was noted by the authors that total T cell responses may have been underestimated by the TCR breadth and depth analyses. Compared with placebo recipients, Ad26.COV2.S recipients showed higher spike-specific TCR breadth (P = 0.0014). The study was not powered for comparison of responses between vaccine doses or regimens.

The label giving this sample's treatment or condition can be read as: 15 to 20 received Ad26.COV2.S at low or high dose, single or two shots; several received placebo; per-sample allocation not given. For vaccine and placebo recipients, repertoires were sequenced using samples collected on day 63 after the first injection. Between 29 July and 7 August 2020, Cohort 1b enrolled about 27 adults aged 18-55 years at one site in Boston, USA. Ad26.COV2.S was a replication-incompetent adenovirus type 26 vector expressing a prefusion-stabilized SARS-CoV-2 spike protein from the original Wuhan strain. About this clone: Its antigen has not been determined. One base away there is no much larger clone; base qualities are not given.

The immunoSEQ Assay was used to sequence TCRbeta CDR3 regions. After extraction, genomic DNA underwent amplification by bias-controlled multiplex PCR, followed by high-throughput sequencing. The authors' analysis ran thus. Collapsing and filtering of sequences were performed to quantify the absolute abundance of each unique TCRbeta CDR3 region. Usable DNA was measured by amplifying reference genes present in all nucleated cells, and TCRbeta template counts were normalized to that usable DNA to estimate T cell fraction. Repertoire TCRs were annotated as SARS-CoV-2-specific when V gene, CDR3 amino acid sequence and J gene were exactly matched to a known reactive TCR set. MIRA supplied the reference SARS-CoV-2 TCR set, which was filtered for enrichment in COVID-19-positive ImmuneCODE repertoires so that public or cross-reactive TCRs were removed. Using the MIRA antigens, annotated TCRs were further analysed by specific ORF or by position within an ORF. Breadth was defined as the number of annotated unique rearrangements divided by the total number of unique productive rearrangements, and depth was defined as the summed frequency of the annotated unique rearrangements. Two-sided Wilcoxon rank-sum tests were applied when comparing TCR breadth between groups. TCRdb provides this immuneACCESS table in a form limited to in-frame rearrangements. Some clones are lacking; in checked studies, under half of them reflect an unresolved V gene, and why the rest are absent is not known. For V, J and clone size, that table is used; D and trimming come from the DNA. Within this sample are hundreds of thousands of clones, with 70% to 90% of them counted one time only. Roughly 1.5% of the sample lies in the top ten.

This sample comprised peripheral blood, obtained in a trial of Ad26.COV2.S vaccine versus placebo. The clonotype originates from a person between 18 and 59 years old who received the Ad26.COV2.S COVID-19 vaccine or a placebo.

DNA sequence: TGTGCCAGCAGTGGACTAGCGGGTTATGAGACCCAGTACTTC. Its translation is CASSGLAGYETQYF. Recombination joined TRBV2 with TRBJ2-5; 10 bases in the junction line up with TRBD2. V loses 4 bases at its end and J loses 5 bases; junction bases beyond the gene matches: 4. The germline V gene sets CDR1 to SNHLY and CDR2 to FYNNEI. The CDR3 has 14 amino acids, counting the end cysteine and phenylalanine. Only the CDR3 DNA stays, 42 bases, in frame from base 1. The variable domain in full, with residues beyond the CDR3 obtained from the reference TRBV2 and TRBJ2-5 genes, is EPEVTQTPSHQVTQMGQEVILRCVPISNHLYFYWYRQILGQKVEFLVSFYNNEISEKSEIFDDQFSVERPDGSNFTLKIRSTKLEDSAMYFCASSGLAGYETQYFGPGTRLLVL.